Below, 23 T cell receptor beta chains from the same sample are listed, as sequenced in a study of patients and donors after allogeneic stem cell transplantation. MiXCR, applied by TCRdb to the RT-PCR reads, yields one record per CDR3 protein. The sample lists roughly 230,000 distinct CDR3 sequences, roughly 15% occurring once. The sequencing sample was made of blood, either unsorted or a sorted T cell fraction (not recorded which). These receptors all stem from a human donor who was either an allogeneic HSCT recipient or a stem cell or donor lymphocyte infusion donor (not recorded which). It is not recorded whose cells these are; they may come from a transplant donor.

The chain couples TRBV7-8 to TRBJ2-1; D not certain. The CDR3 spans 15 residues. V lost 1 base, J lost 11 bases, and 18 bases lay in between. Germline V gene data show CDR1 as SGHVS and CDR2 as FQNEAQ. The CDR3 DNA is TGTGCCAGCAGCTTAGAGCGCGTAGGAAGAAGTAAGCAGTTCTTC. This sequence encodes CASSLERVGRSKQFF.

The V call is TRBV12-3 or TRBV12-4, the J call TRBJ2-1; 7 nucleotides align to TRBD1. V was clipped by 4 bases and J by 6 bases; unmatched bases: 12. This CDR3 contains 16 residues. The CDR3 DNA follows: TGTGCCAGCAGTTCCGTAGACAGGGTAAAGATCAATGAGCAGTTCTTC. This codes for CASSSVDRVKINEQFF.

There are a few counts of this clonotype. The chain is built from TRBV30 and TRBJ2-7; 7 positions agree with TRBD1. Germline lookup yields CDR1 GTSNPN and CDR2 SVGIG (reference sequence). The CDR3 spans 15 residues. Trimming at V came to 1 base and at J to 6 bases, leaving 12 bases not matched to a gene. CDR3 bases: TGTGCCTGGAGTGCTCTGACAGGGCACCTCGGCGAGCAGTACTTC. It is translated as CAWSALTGHLGEQYF. Full variable domain (missing parts from reference TRBV30 and TRBJ2-7): SQTIHQWPATLVQPVGSPLSLECTVEGTSNPNLYWYRQAAGRGLQLLFYSVGIGQISSEVPQNLSASRPQDRQFILSSKKLLLSDSGFYLCAWSALTGHLGEQYFGPGTRLTVT.

This clonotype appeared a few times. The gene calls are TRBV3-1 and TRBJ2-5; D unclear. Trimming took off 3 bases at V and 4 bases at J, with 3 bases between the two ends. Germline loops: CDR1 LGHDT, CDR2 YNNKEL (reference sequence). This CDR3 is 11 amino acids long. CDR3 in DNA: TGTGCCAGCAGCCACTCAGAGACCCAGTACTTC. It codes for CASSHSETQYF.

The gene calls are TRBV6-1 and TRBJ1-1; a weak D match, TRBD1 (6 bases). The germline V and J ends were trimmed by 7 bases and 1 base, with 10 bases remaining between them. The length of the CDR3 is 13 residues. The germline gives CDR1 MNHNS, CDR2 SASEGT. Here the CDR3 reads CASTNRANTEAFF. The CDR3 DNA reads as TGTGCCAGCACGAACAGGGCGAACACTGAAGCTTTCTTT.

This clonotype was detected only a few times. The V call is TRBV4-1, the J call TRBJ2-7, with D perhaps being TRBD1 or TRBD2 (5 bases each). The CDR3 has 15 amino acids. V was cut by 1 base and J by 1 base, with 11 bases left in between. CDR1 and CDR2 from the germline V gene are MGHRA and YSYEKL. The CDR3 here is CASSQAGAESYEQYF. DNA for the CDR3: TGCGCCAGCAGCCAAGCCGGGGCGGAATCCTACGAGCAGTACTTC.

This clonotype was observed a handful of times. The rearrangement uses TRBV24-1 and TRBJ2-5; TRBD2 matches 13 bases. This CDR3 region has 18 residues. Per the germline V gene, CDR1 is KGHDR and CDR2 is SFDVKD. J lost 2 bases, V lost 3 bases, and 8 bases had no gene match. The CDR3 sequence is CATSDLTSGRIGQETQYF. CDR3 DNA sequence: TGTGCCACCAGTGATCTGACTAGCGGGAGGATAGGGCAAGAGACCCAGTACTTC.

This clonotype appeared once. The chain has TRBV20-1 and TRBJ2-5; perhaps TRBD2 as D (5 bases). This CDR3 comprises 11 residues. V lost 6 bases and J lost 7, with 12 bases in between. Per germline, CDR1 DFQATT and CDR2 SNEGSKA (reference sequence). CDR3 sequence: CSAWVEGTQYF. DNA of the CDR3: TGCAGTGCATGGGTCGAGGGGACCCAGTACTTC.

This clonotype has more than one count but fewer than ten. This chain links TRBV7-9 with TRBJ1-3; 10 bases map to TRBD1. CDR3 length: 16 residues. Germline V lookup: CDR1 SEHNR, CDR2 FQNEAQ (reference sequence). The V and J ends lost 5 bases and 4 bases, in that order; junction bases with no gene match: 8. CDR3 region: CASSPRQGARGNTIYF. In nucleotides, the CDR3 is TGTGCCAGCAGCCCCAGACAGGGGGCGAGAGGAAACACCATATATTTT. Looking up the rest from reference TRBV7-9 and TRBJ1-3 gives the full variable domain: DTGVSQNPRHKITKRGQNVTFRCDPISEHNRLYWYRQTLGQGPEFLTYFQNEAQLEKSRLLSDRFSAERPKGSFSTLEIQRTEQGDSAMYLCASSPRQGARGNTIYFGEGSWLTVV.

This clonotype was seen more than once but under ten times. The rearrangement links TRBV12-3 or TRBV12-4 to TRBJ1-5, with D perhaps matching TRBD1 (5 bases). The length of the CDR3 is 13 residues. With 5 bases removed from V and 8 bases from J, the gap between germline ends came to 13 bases. The CDR3 here is CASSTSEGEPQHF. The CDR3 DNA reads TGTGCCAGCAGTACTTCAGAAGGGGAGCCCCAGCATTTT.

This chain links TRBV10-3 with TRBJ2-1; 11 nucleotides line up with TRBD2. The CDR3 spans 14 residues. V shed 10 bases, J shed 9 bases, and the junction held 11 bases outside the gene matches. Germline V lookup: CDR1 ENHRY, CDR2 SYGVKD. The CDR3: CATETSGVLVEQFF. CDR3 DNA: TGTGCCACCGAGACTAGCGGGGTTCTGGTTGAGCAGTTCTTC.

The chain links TRBV10-3 to TRBJ2-5, with TRBD2 as a possible D gene (6 bases). From germline, CDR1 is ENHRY and CDR2 SYGVKD. Trimming removed 5 bases from V and 4 bases from J, with 11 bases in between. The CDR3 loop spans 13 amino acids. CDR3 in DNA: TGTGCCATCAGTCCTAGCGCTCGAGAGACCCAGTACTTC. Translated, it gives CAISPSARETQYF.

The V and J genes are TRBV20-1 and TRBJ2-2; tentatively, D is TRBD1 or TRBD2 (6 bases each). The CDR3 length is 14 residues. CDR1 and CDR2 from the germline V gene are DFQATT and SNEGSKA (reference sequence). V was cut by 6 bases and J by 5 bases, with 16 bases left in between. The CDR3 DNA reads as TGCAGTGCCTGGGACTTTAGGGGGACCGGGGAGCTGTTTTTT. Protein product: CSAWDFRGTGELFF.

This sequence joins TRBV24-1 and TRBJ1-4; D is unclear. CDR1 is KGHDR, CDR2 SFDVKD, per germline. V lost 4 bases, J lost 4 bases, and 15 bases lay in between. The CDR3 has 16 amino acids. The CDR3 nucleotides read TGTGCCACCAGTGACGCCTCCCGTGGGCTTAATGAAAAACTGTTTTTT. Its translation is CATSDASRGLNEKLFF.

This clonotype was counted many times. The chain couples TRBV12-3 or TRBV12-4 to TRBJ2-7, with D perhaps matching TRBD1 (7 bases). V lost 2 bases and J lost 2, with 13 bases in between. The CDR3 loop spans 15 amino acids. CDR3 region: CASSLNGRGAYEQYF. The CDR3 DNA reads as TGTGCCAGCAGTTTAAATGGCAGGGGGGCCTACGAGCAGTACTTC.

This clonotype was detected many times. The chain joins TRBV5-1 to TRBJ2-2, with 8 bases fitting TRBD2. This CDR3 comprises 13 residues. The germline V gene has CDR1 SGHRS and CDR2 YFSETQ. J lost 6 bases, V lost 4 bases, and 2 bases had no gene match. Written as DNA, the CDR3 is TGCGCCAGCAGCACGACTAGCGCCGGGGAGCTGTTTTTT. It translates to CASSTTSAGELFF.

The CDR3 DNA reads TGTGCCATCAGTGAGTATAAGAGGACAGGGGGCACAGATACGCAGTATTTT. Encoded protein: CAISEYKRTGGTDTQYF. The chain recombines TRBV10-3 with TRBJ2-3, with 9 bases matching TRBD1. Per the germline V gene, CDR1 is ENHRY and CDR2 is SYGVKD. This CDR3 contains 17 residues. The J segment lost 1 base and the V segment lost 1 base, leaving 6 bases of the junction unmatched.

In this sample, this clonotype turned up many times. The genes are TRBV7-6 and TRBJ1-6; 8 nucleotides match TRBD1. Germline V gives CDR1 SGHVS, CDR2 FNYEAQ. This CDR3 is 15 amino acids long. V gave up 5 bases and J gave up 11 bases; unmatched junction bases: 11. The CDR3 loop reads CASSAAGQGGPPLHF. CDR3 nucleotide sequence: TGTGCCAGCAGCGCAGCCGGACAGGGCGGGCCACCCCTCCACTTT.

This clonotype has a handful of counts. V is TRBV5-1 and J is TRBJ1-1, with a possible D match to TRBD1 (6 bases). The V end was cut by 2 bases, the J end by 5 bases, with 10 bases between. The CDR3 has 13 amino acids. CDR1 SGHRS and CDR2 YFSETQ come from the germline V gene. This CDR3 reads CASSFQGRTEAFF. CDR3 DNA: TGCGCCAGCAGCTTCCAGGGGAGGACTGAAGCTTTCTTT.

The chain has TRBV9 and TRBJ2-2; D remains unclear. V lost 2 bases and J 7 bases, leaving 9 bases between the germline ends. From germline, CDR1 is SGDLS and CDR2 YYNGEE. This CDR3 comprises 13 residues. DNA of the CDR3: TGTGCCAGCAGCGTTATCTCAGTCGGGGAGCTGTTTTTT. Its translation: CASSVISVGELFF.

This clonotype came up a few times. The chain couples TRBV6-2 or TRBV6-3 to TRBJ1-2; D might be TRBD1 (6 bases). Trimming stripped 7 bases from V and 4 bases from J, with 16 bases between. The CDR3 has 14 amino acids. Germline V gene data show CDR1 as MNHEY and CDR2 as SVGEGT. The CDR3 region has the DNA TGTGCCAGCAACGACGGGGGCGGGACCTATGGCTACACCTTC. It specifies CASNDGGGTYGYTF.

Regarding this clonotype: A read error may explain this, as a much larger clone is one base away. J is TRBJ2-7 and V is TRBV6-1; unclear D gene. Trimming pared 8 bases from V and 0 bases from J, leaving 2 bases between. The germline gives CDR1 MNHNS, CDR2 SASEGT. The CDR3 runs 10 residues. The CDR3 DNA sequence: TGTGCCAGCGTCTCCTACGAGCAGTACTTC. Amino acids: CASVSYEQYF.

This chain joins TRBV20-1 and TRBJ1-1; no definite D call. This CDR3 is 15 amino acids long. Between the trimmed V and J ends, which lost 2 bases and 2 bases, there was a span of 15 bases. Per the germline V gene, CDR1 is DFQATT and CDR2 is SNEGSKA (reference sequence). The CDR3 loop is CSARRTYSFNTEAFF. CDR3 in DNA: TGCAGTGCTAGACGGACTTATTCATTTAACACTGAAGCTTTCTTT.